Reported below is one T cell receptor beta chain. The data were taken from a study of blood T cells in healthy people across ages. The CDR3 totals 14 residues. CDR1 is SEHNR and CDR2 is FQNEAQ in the germline V gene (reference sequence). After removal of 3 bases from V and 8 bases from J, the junction contained 9 bases not matched to a gene. Primed by a sample-barcoded 5' primer and a J-beta primer mix, a second PCR proceeded for roughly 6 to 12 cycles. TCRdb called the 5' RACE reads again in MiXCR, with one record for every CDR3 protein. The sample gives about 1,600,000 distinct CDR3 sequences, around 39% of which show up once; 7.9% is in the top ten.

Sample: blood. The genes are TRBV7-9 and TRBJ1-1; TRBD1 aligns across 7 bases. The sequence was collected from a woman aged 18-29 years in good health. The CDR3 coding sequence is TGTGCCAGCAGCTTCTTAGCAGACAGGGACGAAGCTTTCTTT. Translated: CASSFLADRDEAFF. Variable domain in full (rest from reference TRBV7-9 and TRBJ1-1): DTGVSQNPRHKITKRGQNVTFRCDPISEHNRLYWYRQTLGQGPEFLTYFQNEAQLEKSRLLSDRFSAERPKGSFSTLEIQRTEQGDSAMYLCASSFLADRDEAFFGQGTRLTVV.